This T cell receptor beta chain was captured by sequencing in a study of T cells in tuberculosis. Study as a whole: In South Africa, adults with active tuberculosis were compared with IGRA-negative and latently infected IGRA-positive adolescents. PBMC were archived before or within 7 days of starting treatment.

The CDR3 has 14 residues. From germline, CDR1 is SNHLY and CDR2 FYNNEI. The V gene end was trimmed by 6 bases and the J gene end by 11 bases; junction bases not matched to a gene: 12. Time point reported: new active TB diagnosis, blood taken before or within 7 days of starting treatment. Included patients were adults of at least 18, HIV-seronegative, South African. Tuberculosis was confirmed by positive sputum smear and/or M. tuberculosis culture. The table came from immunoSEQ multiplex PCR; TCRdb's copy has only in-frame clones and leaves some out. The sample lists about 34,000 clones; 90% to 95% were seen once.

This material consisted of PBMCs, taken at tuberculosis diagnosis. The sequence derives from an adult with tuberculosis. The chain recombines TRBV2 with TRBJ1-4; 7 nucleotides align to TRBD1. CDR3 nucleotide sequence: TGTGCCAGCAGCCTCACAGGGGATCCATGGAAACTGTTTTTT. Its translation is CASSLTGDPWKLFF.